This T cell receptor beta chain was identified in a study of T cells in Graves' hyperthyroidism and ophthalmopathy. This clonotype was recorded many times. RNA transcripts were the template for amplifying TCR beta CDR3 regions. Carried out on the TCR CDR3, a first-round RT-PCR used the HTBI primer set. TCRdb processed the multiplex PCR reads anew with MiXCR; each CDR3 protein has one entry. Among around 700,000 distinct CDR3 sequences listed, roughly 20% were seen once. V lost 1 base, J lost 1 base, and 10 bases stayed unmatched. The CDR3 runs 17 residues. Germline CDR1 SGHDT, CDR2 YYEEEE. PBMCs were derived from under 13 ml fresh peripheral blood.

This chain joins TRBV5-6 and TRBJ1-1; TRBD1 matches 7 bases. This clonotype was sampled from a woman between 45 and 65 years old with Graves' hyperthyroidism that later progressed to Graves' ophthalmopathy. Sequencing used blood. The CDR3 sequence: CASSLWATGARNTEAFF. Here the CDR3 DNA reads TGTGCCAGCAGCTTGTGGGCAACAGGGGCGAGGAACACTGAAGCTTTCTTT.